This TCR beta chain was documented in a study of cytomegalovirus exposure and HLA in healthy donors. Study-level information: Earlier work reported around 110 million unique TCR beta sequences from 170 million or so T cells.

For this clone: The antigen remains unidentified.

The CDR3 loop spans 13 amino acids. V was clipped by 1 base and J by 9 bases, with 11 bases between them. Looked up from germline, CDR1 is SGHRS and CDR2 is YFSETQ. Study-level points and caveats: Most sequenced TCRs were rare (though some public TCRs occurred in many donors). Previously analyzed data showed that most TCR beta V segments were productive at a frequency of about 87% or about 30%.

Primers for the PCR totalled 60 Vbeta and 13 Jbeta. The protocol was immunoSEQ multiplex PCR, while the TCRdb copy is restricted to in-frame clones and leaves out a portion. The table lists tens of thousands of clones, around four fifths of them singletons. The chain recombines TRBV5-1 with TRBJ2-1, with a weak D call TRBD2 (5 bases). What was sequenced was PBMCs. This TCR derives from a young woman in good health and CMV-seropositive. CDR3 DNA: TGCGCCAGCAGCTTGTACGGACTTACTGAGCAGTTCTTC. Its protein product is CASSLYGLTEQFF.